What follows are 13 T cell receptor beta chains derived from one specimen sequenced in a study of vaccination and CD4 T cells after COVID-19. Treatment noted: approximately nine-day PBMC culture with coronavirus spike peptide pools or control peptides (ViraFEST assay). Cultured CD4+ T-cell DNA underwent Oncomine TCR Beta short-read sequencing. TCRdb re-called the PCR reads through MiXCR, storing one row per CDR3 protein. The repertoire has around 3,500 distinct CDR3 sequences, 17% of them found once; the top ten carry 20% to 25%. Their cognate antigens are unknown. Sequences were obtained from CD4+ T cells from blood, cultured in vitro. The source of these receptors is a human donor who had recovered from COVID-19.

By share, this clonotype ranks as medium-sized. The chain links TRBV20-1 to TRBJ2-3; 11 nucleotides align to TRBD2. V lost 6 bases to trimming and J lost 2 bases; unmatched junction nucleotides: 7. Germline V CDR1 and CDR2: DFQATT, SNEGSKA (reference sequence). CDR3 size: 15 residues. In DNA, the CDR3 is TGCAGTGCCCTGGGTAGCGGGGGGGTCACAGATACGCAGTATTTT. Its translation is CSALGSGGVTDTQYF.

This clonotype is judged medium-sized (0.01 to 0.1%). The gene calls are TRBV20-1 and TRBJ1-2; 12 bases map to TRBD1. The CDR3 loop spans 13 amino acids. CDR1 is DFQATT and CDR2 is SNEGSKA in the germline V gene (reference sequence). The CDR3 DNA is TGCAGGGCTTACCGGGGGACAGGGGGCGGCTACACCTTC. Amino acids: CRAYRGTGGGYTF.

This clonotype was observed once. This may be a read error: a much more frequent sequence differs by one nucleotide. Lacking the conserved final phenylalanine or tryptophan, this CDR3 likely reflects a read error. CDR3 nucleotides: TGTGCCAGCGGAACCAGGACAGGGTCTGGCAATTCACCCCTCCACTCT. Its translation: CASGTRTGSGNSPLHS. The chain uses TRBV6-1 and TRBJ1-6; TRBD1 aligns across 8 bases. The germline V gene has CDR1 MNHNS and CDR2 SASEGT. J gave up 7 bases and V 8 bases, and 13 bases lay outside the gene matches. The CDR3 has 16 residues.

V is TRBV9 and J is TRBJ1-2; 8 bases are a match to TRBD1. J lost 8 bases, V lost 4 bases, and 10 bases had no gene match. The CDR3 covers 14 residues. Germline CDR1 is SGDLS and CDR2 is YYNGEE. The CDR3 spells CASSPGTGLWGYTF. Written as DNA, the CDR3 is TGTGCCAGCAGCCCCGGGACAGGTCTTTGGGGCTACACCTTC.

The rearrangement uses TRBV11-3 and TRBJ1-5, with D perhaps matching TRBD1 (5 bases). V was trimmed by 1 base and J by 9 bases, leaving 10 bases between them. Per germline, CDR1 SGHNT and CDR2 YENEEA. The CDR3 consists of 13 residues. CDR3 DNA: TGTGCCAGCAGCTTAGTAAAGGGGAGGCCCCAGCATTTT. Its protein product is CASSLVKGRPQHF. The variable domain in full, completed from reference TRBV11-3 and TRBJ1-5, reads EAGVVQSPRYKIIEKKQPVAFWCNPISGHNTLYWYLQNLGQGPELLIRYENEEAVDDSQLPKDRFSAERLKGVDSTLKIQPAELGDSAVYLCASSLVKGRPQHFGDGTRLSIL.

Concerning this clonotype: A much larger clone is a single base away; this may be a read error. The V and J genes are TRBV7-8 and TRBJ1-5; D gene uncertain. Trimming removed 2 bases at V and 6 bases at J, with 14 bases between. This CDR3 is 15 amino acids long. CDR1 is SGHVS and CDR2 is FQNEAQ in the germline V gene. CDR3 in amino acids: CASSLRQEEAQPQHF. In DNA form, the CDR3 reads TGTGCCAGCAGCTTACGGCAGGAAGAGGCTCAGCCCCAGCATTTT.

The CDR3: CAISGRFSSYEQYF. DNA for the CDR3: TGTGCCATCAGTGGACGGTTCAGCTCCTACGAGCAGTACTTC. The V and J genes are TRBV10-3 and TRBJ2-7; the D is unclear. Germline V gives CDR1 ENHRY, CDR2 SYGVKD. CDR3 length: 14 amino acids. Trimming pared 4 bases from V and 0 bases from J, leaving 10 bases between.

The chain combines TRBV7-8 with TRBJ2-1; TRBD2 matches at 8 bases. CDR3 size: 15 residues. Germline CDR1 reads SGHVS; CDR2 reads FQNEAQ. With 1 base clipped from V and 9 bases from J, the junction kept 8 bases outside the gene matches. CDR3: CASSLGTSGLSEQFF. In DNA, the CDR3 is TGTGCCAGCAGCTTAGGAACTAGCGGCCTTAGTGAGCAGTTCTTC.

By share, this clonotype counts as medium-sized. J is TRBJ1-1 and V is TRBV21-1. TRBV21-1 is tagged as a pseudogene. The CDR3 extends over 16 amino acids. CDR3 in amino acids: CASSKEREGSYTEAFF. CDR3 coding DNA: TGTGCCAGCAGCAAGGAACGAGAGGGATCATATACTGAAGCTTTCTTT.

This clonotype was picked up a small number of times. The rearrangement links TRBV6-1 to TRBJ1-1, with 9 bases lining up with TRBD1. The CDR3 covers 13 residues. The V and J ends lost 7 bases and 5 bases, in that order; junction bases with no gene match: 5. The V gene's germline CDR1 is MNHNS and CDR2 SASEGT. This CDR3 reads CASTRQGGTEAFF. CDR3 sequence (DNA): TGTGCCAGCACCAGACAGGGGGGAACTGAAGCTTTCTTT.

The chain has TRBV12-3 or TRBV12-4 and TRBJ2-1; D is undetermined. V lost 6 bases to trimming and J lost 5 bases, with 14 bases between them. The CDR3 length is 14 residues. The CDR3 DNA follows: TGTGCCAGCAGCGACGCTTTAGAGGACAATGAGCAGTTCTTC. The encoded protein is CASSDALEDNEQFF.

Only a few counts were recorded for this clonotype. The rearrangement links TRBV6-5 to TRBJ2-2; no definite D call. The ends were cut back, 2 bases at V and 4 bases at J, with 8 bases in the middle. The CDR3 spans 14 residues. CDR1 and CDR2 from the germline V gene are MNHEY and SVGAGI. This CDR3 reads CASSYKAVTGELFF. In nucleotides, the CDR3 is TGTGCCAGCAGTTACAAGGCGGTCACCGGGGAGCTGTTTTTT.

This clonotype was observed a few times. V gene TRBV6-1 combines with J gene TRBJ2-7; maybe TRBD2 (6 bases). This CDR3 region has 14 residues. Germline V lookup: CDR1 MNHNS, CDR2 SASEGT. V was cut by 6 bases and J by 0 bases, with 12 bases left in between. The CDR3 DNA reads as TGTGCCAGCAGCCGCCTGGGGGGCTCCTACGAGCAGTACTTC. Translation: CASSRLGGSYEQYF.